This T cell receptor (beta chain) was sequenced during a study of control samples from healthy donors and cancer patients. Clones were read by immunoSEQ multiplex PCR, and TCRdb kept only the in-frame ones, dropping some. The table records 90,000 to 110,000 clones, about nine tenths of them present only once. Trimming removed 6 bases at V and 4 bases at J, with 10 bases between. The CDR3 has 12 amino acids. Germline V gene data show CDR1 as MGHDK and CDR2 as SYGVNS. The chain uses TRBV25-1 and TRBJ2-7, with unresolved D. The sequence was collected from a human donor in good health. The donor label of this sample is uncertain. The sequenced sample consisted of blood. The CDR3 DNA reads as TGTGCCAGCAGCCGGGCCGAATACGAGCAGTACTTC. As protein: CASSRAEYEQYF.